This note documents a single T cell receptor beta chain sequence. Antigen specificity is unknown. Per the germline V gene, CDR1 is SNHLY and CDR2 is FYNNEI. The CDR3 spans 14 residues. J gave up 7 bases and V 11 bases, and 13 bases lay outside the gene matches. The data are from a study of blood T cells in healthy people across ages. A J-beta primer mix and a sample-barcoded 5' primer were used in a second PCR of about 6 to 12 cycles. TCRdb re-called the 5' RACE reads through MiXCR, storing one row per CDR3 protein. The top ten clones hold less than 9% of a sample with roughly 550,000 distinct CDR3 sequences, around 24% of them seen once. Findings of the study overall: PBMCs left unsorted prevented a conclusive naive versus antigen-experienced comparison. Considered underestimates were the diversity estimates obtained from one million T cells. Long-lived and aged donors differed, with more naive CD4+ cells and higher diversity in the long-lived.

In addition, the sample was reused for a study of T cells of mothers and their children. This second study notes: Similar effects of thymic selection on TCR recombination output were recorded in related and unrelated pairs.

The sample comprised blood. This TCR derives from a boy between 10 and 17 years old in good health. The chain uses TRBV2 and TRBJ2-3; 9 bases fit TRBD2. CDR3 nucleotide sequence: TGTGCCGGACGAGTGGCGGGGGGGCCACATACGCAGTATTTT. It yields the protein CAGRVAGGPHTQYF. Variable domain in full (rest from reference TRBV2 and TRBJ2-3): EPEVTQTPSHQVTQMGQEVILRCVPISNHLYFYWYRQILGQKVEFLVSFYNNEISEKSEIFDDQFSVERPDGSNFTLKIRSTKLEDSAMYFCAGRVAGGPHTQYFGPGTRLTVL.